A few counts support the clone carrying this T cell receptor (beta chain). Its antigen is not identified. A single record per CDR3 protein comes from TCRdb applying MiXCR to the RT-PCR reads. The sample contains around 480,000 distinct CDR3 sequences, about 15% of which appear only once. These data are taken from a study of response to subunit inactivated influenza vaccine. Study-wide results and caveats: The authors suggested that few new T cells are recruited per seasonal influenza vaccination.

Germline V gene sequence: CDR1 KGHDR, CDR2 SFDVKD. The CDR3 is 17 residues long. V was cut by 3 bases and J by 1 base, with 14 bases left in between. The TCR sequence derives from a man aged 50-75 years who received an inactivated influenza vaccine. This chain uses TRBV24-1 with TRBJ2-2; D is uncertain. Sequencing used CD4+ T cells sorted from PBMCs, obtained around 2 years after vaccination. The CDR3, as DNA: TGTGCCACCAGTGATCTGGGAATGTTAGTGAACACCGGGGAGCTGTTTTTT. Translated: CATSDLGMLVNTGELFF.